The T cell receptor (beta chain) under discussion was sequenced for a study of blood T cell repertoires in COVID-19. Generated by immunoSEQ multiplex PCR, the TCRdb table keeps only in-frame clones and is missing some. Altogether about 140,000 clones are present, 70% to 80% being singletons, with the ten largest covering more than 3.5%. Per germline, CDR1 KGHDR and CDR2 SFDVKD. Trimming removed 4 bases at V and 5 bases at J, with 13 bases between. The CDR3 covers 14 residues. The chain couples TRBV24-1 to TRBJ1-2, with a possible D match to TRBD1 (6 bases). Specimen: peripheral blood. This TCR was sampled from a woman of 80 years or more with active or convalescent COVID-19. CDR3 sequence reads: CATSDDRRRYGYTF. The CDR3 DNA is TGTGCCACCAGTGACGACAGGAGACGGTATGGCTACACCTTC.